This TCR beta chain was identified in a study of shared clonotypes between healthy human individuals. Libraries were prepared by immunoSEQ multiplex PCR; TCRdb keeps only in-frame clonotypes and omits some of them. This sample has roughly 2.4 million clones; around 95% occur once, and the top ten carry 0.1% to 0.15%. The germline V gene has CDR1 SSHAT and CDR2 FNYEAQ (reference sequence). The CDR3 has 15 residues. To note about this clone: One end of the junction fails to match germline, which may point to a read error.

The origin of this receptor is a man younger than 35 in good health. The sequenced material came from naive CD4+ T cells sorted from blood. Sample subset: CD45RA+ positively selected. This chain links TRBV7-7 with TRBJ2-5, with 11 bases identical to TRBD2. The CDR3 sequence: CASSKGLAVQETQYF. Written as DNA, the CDR3 is TGTGCTAGCAGCAAGGGACTAGCGGTCCAAGAGACCCAGTACTTC.